This T cell receptor (beta chain) originates from a study of shared clonotypes between healthy human individuals (dated by TCRdb to the early 2020s). Concerning the study at large: The cohort included three men and a couple of women between 18 and 49 years of age. To increase sequencing depth and limit assay-specific biases, different laboratories used diverse techniques to prepare libraries and sequence TCR repertoires. For each donor, three plates each were used for CD4 naive and CD4 memory, two plates were used for CD8 naive, and one plate was used for CD8 memory. Per donor, leukapheresis produced somewhere between about 0.8 and 9 billion PBMCs. To estimate repertoire size and how much clonotype sharing occurs between individuals, the study deeply sequenced the blood TCR repertoires of 4 to 6 healthy adults.

CD8 naive samples were obtained by positive selection for CCR7 among CD45RO-negative cells, yielding a CD45RA+CCR7+ population from which TemRA cells were excluded. The donors were healthy, HIV-negative adults who had no recently reported acute infections or vaccinations. Only Caucasian adults living in Nashville, Tennessee, USA were represented among the donors. Blood was collected by leukapheresis, and PBMCs were isolated by Ficoll-Histopaque density gradient centrifugation and then cryopreserved in liquid nitrogen vapor phase. Analytical flow cytometry was used to check the purity and quantity of each magnetically sorted T cell population. Each sorted fraction had its genomic DNA isolated and then quantified by UV absorbance on a Nanodrop 2000c. The junction shows trimming of 2 bases on V and 2 bases on J, and the gene matches do not reach 5 bases of it. From its cysteine to its phenylalanine, the CDR3 spans 16 amino acids. The sequence is cut down to CDR3 DNA, 48 bases in frame from base 1. The germline V gene yields SGHAT for CDR1 and FQNNGV for CDR2.

About this clone itself: Its antigen is still unknown. Per-base quality was not reported, and no clone a single base away is much larger than it.

Study-level results and caveats: Roughly 5.2% of naive CD4, more than 3% of naive CD8, about 2.4% of memory CD4, and around 0.42% of memory CD8 clonotypes were shared across several donors. Even with the large sequencing depth, rarefaction of the sorted-subset datasets indicated that sequencing was incomplete. Based on pairwise subsampling, the degree of clonotype sharing among donors was expected to be affected by sequencing depth. Larger estimated clonotype richness was generally found for naive subsets than for memory subsets. Sampling was limited to blood, and TCR repertoires in tissue likely differ from TCR repertoires in blood. Because the study included only a small number of donors, the genetic and exposure-history diversity represented was limited. Clonotypes shared by all four sorted-subset donors showed higher generation probabilities than non-shared clonotypes.

TCR CDR3 regions were amplified from genomic DNA by multiplex PCR using the deep immunoSEQ assay. Extracted genomic DNA from each cell subset was distributed evenly across all wells of several immunoSEQ 96-well plates, and each plate was treated as a replicate. For sorted subsets, each replicate PCR was loaded with roughly 0.2 ug genomic DNA, equivalent to some 31,000 T cell genomes. Purified libraries were measured with a Qubit 3.0 fluorometer, size-checked on a Bioanalyzer 2100, and measured again with the KAPA Library Quantification kit. A separate single-read 150-cycle Illumina NextSeq 550 flow cell was used to sequence each immunoSEQ 96-well plate. The paper's data handling went like this. Because the immunoSEQ output held only junctional sequences and lacked quality scores, the filtering could not match the filtering applied to full-length reads. Sequences were annotated with PyIR, a Python wrapper for IgBLAST v1.9, and V/J genes and CDR3 were assigned using IMGT germline references. Reads were removed for weak V/J assignments (E-value above 1e-6), missing CDR3, stop codons, out-of-frame junctions, or ambiguous translated residues. A V3J clonotype was defined by an identical inferred V gene, J gene, and CDR3 amino acid sequence. To compute the percentage overlap between repertoires, the number of shared unique clonotypes was divided by the size of the smaller repertoire. Three approaches were used to assess repertoire richness: RTK rarefaction, the Chao1 estimator, and Recon v2.1 estimates of unobserved clonotypes. Generation probabilities for all TCRbeta clonotypes obtained by the gDNA method from several donors were computed using OLGA. TCRdb took this table from immuneACCESS and kept in-frame rearrangements with V and J called. Such tables lack part of the clones; where checked against another copy, unresolved V genes explain under half of the gap, and the rest is unexplained. That table supplies the V and J calls and clone size; D and trimming were determined from the DNA. Counted in this sample were some 2 million clones; about 95% of them appeared once. 0.9% to 1.3% of the sample is taken by the ten largest.

The receptor's source is a man aged 18 to 30 in good health. The sequence joins TRBV11-2 to TRBJ2-3, with 9 middle bases fitting TRBD2. The sample taken for sequencing was naive CD8+ T cells sorted from blood. Reading the label with the study, this specimen's cell subset or site is: CD45RA+CCR7+. CDR3 protein: CASSLMAGGPTDTQYF. The DNA sequence follows: TGTGCCAGCAGCTTAATGGCGGGAGGGCCCACAGATACGCAGTATTTT.